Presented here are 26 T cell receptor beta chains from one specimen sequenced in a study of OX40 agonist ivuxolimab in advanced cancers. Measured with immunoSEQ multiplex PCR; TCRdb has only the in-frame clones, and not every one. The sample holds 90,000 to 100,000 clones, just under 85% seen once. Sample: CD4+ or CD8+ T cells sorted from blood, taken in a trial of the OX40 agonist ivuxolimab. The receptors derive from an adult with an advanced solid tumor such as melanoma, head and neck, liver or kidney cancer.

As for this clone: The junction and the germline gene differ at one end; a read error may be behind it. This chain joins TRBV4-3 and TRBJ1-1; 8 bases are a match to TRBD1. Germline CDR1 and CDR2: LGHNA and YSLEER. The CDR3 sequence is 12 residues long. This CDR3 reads CASSQAGQGRIF. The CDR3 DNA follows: TGCGCCAGCAGCCAGGCCGGACAGGGAAGGATCTTT.

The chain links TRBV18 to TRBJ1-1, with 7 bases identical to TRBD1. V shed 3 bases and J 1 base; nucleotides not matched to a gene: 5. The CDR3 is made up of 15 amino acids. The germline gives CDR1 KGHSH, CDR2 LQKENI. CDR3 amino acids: CASSPSRDRNTEAFF. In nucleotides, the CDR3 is TGTGCCAGCTCACCCTCCCGGGACAGGAACACTGAAGCTTTCTTT.

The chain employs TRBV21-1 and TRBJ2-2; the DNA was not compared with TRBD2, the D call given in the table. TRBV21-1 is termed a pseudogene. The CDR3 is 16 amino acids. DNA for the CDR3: TGTGCCAGCAGCAAAGAACAGCGGTTGAACACCGGGGAGCTGTTTTTT. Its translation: CASSKEQRLNTGELFF.

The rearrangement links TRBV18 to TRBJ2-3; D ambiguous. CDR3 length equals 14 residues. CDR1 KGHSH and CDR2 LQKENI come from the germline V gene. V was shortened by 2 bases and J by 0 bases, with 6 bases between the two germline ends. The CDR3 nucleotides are TGTGCCAGCTCACCAGAGGTCAGCACAGATACGCAGTATTTT. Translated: CASSPEVSTDTQYF.

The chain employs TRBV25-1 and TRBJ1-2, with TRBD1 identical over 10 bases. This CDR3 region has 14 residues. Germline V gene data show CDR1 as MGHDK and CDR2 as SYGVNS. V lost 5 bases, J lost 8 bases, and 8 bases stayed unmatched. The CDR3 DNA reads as TGTGCCAGCAGTCCCCCCGGGACAGGGGTAGGCTACACCTTC. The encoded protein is CASSPPGTGVGYTF.

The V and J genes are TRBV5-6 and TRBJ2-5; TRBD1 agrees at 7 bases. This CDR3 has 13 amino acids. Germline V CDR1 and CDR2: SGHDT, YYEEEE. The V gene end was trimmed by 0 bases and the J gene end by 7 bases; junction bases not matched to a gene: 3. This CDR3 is CASSLAGGGTQYF. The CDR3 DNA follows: TGTGCCAGCAGCTTGGCAGGGGGTGGGACCCAGTACTTC.

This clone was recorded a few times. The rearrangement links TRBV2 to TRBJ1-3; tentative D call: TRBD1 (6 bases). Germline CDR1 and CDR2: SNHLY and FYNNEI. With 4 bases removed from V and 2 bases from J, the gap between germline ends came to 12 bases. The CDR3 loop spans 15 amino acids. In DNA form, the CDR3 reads TGTGCCAGCAGTGTTAAGAGGGGGACTGGAAACACCATATATTTT. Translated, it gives CASSVKRGTGNTIYF.

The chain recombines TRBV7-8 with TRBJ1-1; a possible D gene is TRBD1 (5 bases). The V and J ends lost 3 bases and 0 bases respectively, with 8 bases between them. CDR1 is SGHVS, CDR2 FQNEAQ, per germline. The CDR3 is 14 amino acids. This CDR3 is CASSFGDLNTEAFF. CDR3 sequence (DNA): TGTGCCAGCAGCTTTGGGGACCTGAACACTGAAGCTTTCTTT.

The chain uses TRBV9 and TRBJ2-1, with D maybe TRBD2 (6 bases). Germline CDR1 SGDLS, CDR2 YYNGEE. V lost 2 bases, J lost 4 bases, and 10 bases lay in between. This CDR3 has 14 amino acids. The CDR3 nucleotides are TGTGCCAGCAGCGTGGGGCGGGGTTACAATGAGCAGTTCTTC. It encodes CASSVGRGYNEQFF.

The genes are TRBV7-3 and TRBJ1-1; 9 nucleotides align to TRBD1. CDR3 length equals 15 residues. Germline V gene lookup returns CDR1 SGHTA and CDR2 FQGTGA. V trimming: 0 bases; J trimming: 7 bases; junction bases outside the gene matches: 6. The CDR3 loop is CASSLTTGGIGEAFF. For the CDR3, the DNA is TGTGCCAGCAGCTTAACTACAGGGGGCATCGGTGAAGCTTTCTTT.

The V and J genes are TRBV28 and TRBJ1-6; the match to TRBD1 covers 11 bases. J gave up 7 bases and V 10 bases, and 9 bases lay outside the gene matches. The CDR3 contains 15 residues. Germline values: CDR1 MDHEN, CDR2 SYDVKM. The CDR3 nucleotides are TGTGCCACGGGACAGGGGGACCTCCTGAATTCACCCCTCCACTTT. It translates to CATGQGDLLNSPLHF.

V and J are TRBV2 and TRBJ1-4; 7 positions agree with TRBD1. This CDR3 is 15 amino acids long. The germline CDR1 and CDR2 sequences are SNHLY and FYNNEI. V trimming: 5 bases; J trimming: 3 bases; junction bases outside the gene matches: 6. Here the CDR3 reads CASSSQGGSNEKLFF. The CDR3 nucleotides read TGTGCCAGCAGTTCCCAGGGGGGGTCTAATGAAAAACTGTTTTTT.

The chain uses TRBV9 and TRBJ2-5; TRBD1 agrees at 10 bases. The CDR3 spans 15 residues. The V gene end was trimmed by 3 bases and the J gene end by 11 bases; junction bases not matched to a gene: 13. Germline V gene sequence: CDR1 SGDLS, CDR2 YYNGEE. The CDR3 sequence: CASSGGSGQGLEQYF. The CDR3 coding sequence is TGTGCCAGCAGCGGAGGGTCGGGACAGGGGTTGGAGCAGTACTTC.

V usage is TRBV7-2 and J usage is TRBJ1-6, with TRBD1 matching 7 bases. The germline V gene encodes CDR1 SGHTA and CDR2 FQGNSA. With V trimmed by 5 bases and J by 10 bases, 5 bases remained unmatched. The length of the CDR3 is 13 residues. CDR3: CASSGQADSPLHF. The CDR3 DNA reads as TGTGCCAGCAGCGGACAGGCTGACTCACCCCTCCACTTT. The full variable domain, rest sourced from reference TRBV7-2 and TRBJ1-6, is GAGVSQSPSNKVTEKGKDVELRCDPISGHTALYWYRQSLGQGLEFLIYFQGNSAPDKSGLPSDRFSAERTGGSVSTLTIQRTQQEDSAVYLCASSGQADSPLHFGNGTRLTVT.

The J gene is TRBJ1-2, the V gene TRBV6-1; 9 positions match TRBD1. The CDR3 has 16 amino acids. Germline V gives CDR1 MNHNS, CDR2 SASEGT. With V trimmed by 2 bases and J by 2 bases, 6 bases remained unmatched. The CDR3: CASSESLGQGNYGYTF. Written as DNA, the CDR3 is TGTGCCAGCAGTGAATCCCTCGGACAGGGGAACTATGGCTACACCTTC.

CDR3 in amino acids: CASSLATGGWETQYF. The CDR3 DNA reads as TGTGCCAGCAGCTTGGCTACAGGGGGTTGGGAGACCCAGTACTTC. This chain links TRBV7-9 with TRBJ2-5; 8 nucleotides match TRBD1. Germline V gene data show CDR1 as SEHNR and CDR2 as FQNEAQ (reference sequence). The V segment lost 3 bases and the J segment 5 bases; nucleotides outside the gene matches: 8. The CDR3 consists of 15 residues.

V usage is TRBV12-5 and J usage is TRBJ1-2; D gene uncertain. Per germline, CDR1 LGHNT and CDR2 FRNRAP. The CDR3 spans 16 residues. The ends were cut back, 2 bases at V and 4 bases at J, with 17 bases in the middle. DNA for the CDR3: TGTGCTAGTGGTTTGATATCGGTTTTCTATCTCTATGGCTACACCTTC. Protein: CASGLISVFYLYGYTF.

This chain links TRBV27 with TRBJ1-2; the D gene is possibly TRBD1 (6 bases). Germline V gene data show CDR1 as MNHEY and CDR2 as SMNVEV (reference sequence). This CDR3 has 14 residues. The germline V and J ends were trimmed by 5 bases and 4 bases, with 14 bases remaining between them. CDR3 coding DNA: TGTGCCAGCAGTCTACAACAGGGTAGCTATGGCTACACCTTC. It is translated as CASSLQQGSYGYTF.

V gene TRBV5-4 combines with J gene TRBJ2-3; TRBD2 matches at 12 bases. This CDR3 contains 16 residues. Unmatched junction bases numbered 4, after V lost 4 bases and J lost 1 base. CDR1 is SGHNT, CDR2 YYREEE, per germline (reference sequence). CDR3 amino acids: CASSLRLAGGTDTQYF. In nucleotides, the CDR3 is TGTGCCAGCAGCCTGCGACTAGCGGGAGGCACAGATACGCAGTATTTT.

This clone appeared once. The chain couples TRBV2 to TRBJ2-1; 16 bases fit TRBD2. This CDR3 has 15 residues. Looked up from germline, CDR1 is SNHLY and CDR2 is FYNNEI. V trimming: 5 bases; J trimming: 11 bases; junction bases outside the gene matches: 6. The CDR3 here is CASSPGTSGREKQFF. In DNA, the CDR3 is TGTGCCAGCAGTCCCGGGACTAGCGGGAGGGAAAAGCAGTTCTTC.

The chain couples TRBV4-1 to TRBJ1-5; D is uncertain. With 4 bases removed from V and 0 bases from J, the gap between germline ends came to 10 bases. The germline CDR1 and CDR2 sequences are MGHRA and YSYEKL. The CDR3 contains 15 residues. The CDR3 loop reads CASSLGFTSNQPQHF. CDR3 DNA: TGCGCCAGCAGCCTGGGCTTTACTAGCAATCAGCCCCAGCATTTT.

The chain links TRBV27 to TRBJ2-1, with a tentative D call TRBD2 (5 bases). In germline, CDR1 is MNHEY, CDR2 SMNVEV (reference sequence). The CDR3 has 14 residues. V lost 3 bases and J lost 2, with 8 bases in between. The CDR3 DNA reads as TGTGCCAGCAGTTTTAGGACTGCCTACAATGAGCAGTTCTTC. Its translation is CASSFRTAYNEQFF.

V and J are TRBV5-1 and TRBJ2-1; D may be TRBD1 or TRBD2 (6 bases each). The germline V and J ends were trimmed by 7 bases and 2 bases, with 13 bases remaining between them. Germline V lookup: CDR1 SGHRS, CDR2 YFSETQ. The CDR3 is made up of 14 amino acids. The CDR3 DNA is TGCGCCAGCGCAAGGGGGGCGGCCTACAATGAGCAGTTCTTC. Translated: CASARGAAYNEQFF.

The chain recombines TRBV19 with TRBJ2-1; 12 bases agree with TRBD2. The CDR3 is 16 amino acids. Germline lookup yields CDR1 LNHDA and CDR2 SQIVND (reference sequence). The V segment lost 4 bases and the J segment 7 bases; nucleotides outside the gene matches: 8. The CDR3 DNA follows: TGTGCCAGTAGTACACTAGCGGGGGGTTCTCATAATGAGCAGTTCTTC. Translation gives CASSTLAGGSHNEQFF.

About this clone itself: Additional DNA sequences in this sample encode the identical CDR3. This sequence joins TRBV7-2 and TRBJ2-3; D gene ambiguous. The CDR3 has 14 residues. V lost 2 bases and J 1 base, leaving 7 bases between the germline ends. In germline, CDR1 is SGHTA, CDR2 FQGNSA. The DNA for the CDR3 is TGTGCCAGCAGCTTAAGCGCCGGCACAGATACGCAGTATTTT. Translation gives CASSLSAGTDTQYF.

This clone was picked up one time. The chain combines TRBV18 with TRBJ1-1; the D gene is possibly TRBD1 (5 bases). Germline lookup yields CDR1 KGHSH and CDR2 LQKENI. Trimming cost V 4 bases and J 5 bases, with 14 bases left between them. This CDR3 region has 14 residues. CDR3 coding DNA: TGTGCCAGCTCACTGAAAGGGGAGGAAACTGAAGCTTTCTTT. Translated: CASSLKGEETEAFF.